The 22 T cell receptor beta chains below all came from one sample that was sequenced in a study of T-cell memory formation after mild COVID-19 (TCRdb year 2021). The library relied on 5' RACE. Sequencing used an Illumina NovaSeq 6000. Using fastp at Q25 and MiXCR, TCRdb reprocessed the public reads and kept productive beta chains. A single entry per CDR3 protein holds the most common genes and DNA from its merged rows. This sample has about 390,000 distinct CDR3 sequences in its table, and roughly 15% of those were observed once. 20% to 25% of the sample belongs to the ten largest clones. The sequenced sample consisted of PBMCs or a T cell subset sorted from them (not recorded which). These receptors all stem from a man aged 18-30 years who had mild COVID-19 (a few samples of this study predate the infection). The sample titles of this study are shuffled in the database, so cell type and time point are left out; the donor was told from shared clones.

The CDR3 region is CASNPGLAYDTQYF. The CDR3 DNA reads as TGCGCCAGCAACCCGGGACTAGCTTACGATACGCAGTATTTT. The chain carries TRBV4-1 and TRBJ2-3; TRBD2 matches at 9 bases. V lost 7 bases and J lost 6; bases outside the gene matches: 8. The CDR3 has 14 residues. CDR1 is MGHRA and CDR2 is YSYEKL in the germline V gene.

The CDR3 coding sequence is TGTGCCAGCTCGCCCGGAGGCGGGGGGGCGGATACGCAGTATTTT. Protein sequence: CASSPGGGGADTQYF. The chain carries TRBV18 and TRBJ2-3, with 9 bases lining up with TRBD2. With V trimmed by 6 bases and J by 6 bases, 10 bases remained unmatched. The CDR3 length is 15 residues. Germline V gene sequence: CDR1 KGHSH, CDR2 LQKENI.

This clonotype was counted many times. J is TRBJ2-2 and V is TRBV12-3 or TRBV12-4; D not certain. The V gene lost 6 bases and the J gene lost 5 bases, with 10 bases spanning the gap. CDR3 length equals 13 residues. The CDR3 DNA follows: TGTGCCAGCAGCCCGGCCAAGACCGGGGAGCTGTTTTTT. Translation: CASSPAKTGELFF.

The chain combines TRBV12-3 or TRBV12-4 with TRBJ1-4; D is uncertain. This CDR3 is 12 amino acids long. V lost 7 bases and J lost 7, with 10 bases in between. CDR3 protein: CASMGGSEKLFF. CDR3 nucleotide sequence: TGTGCCAGCATGGGAGGGAGTGAAAAACTGTTTTTT.

CDR3 bases: TGTGCCACCAGCAGCCGGGGGGCCGGGGAGCTGTTTTTT. Its protein is CATSSRGAGELFF. The chain employs TRBV15 and TRBJ2-2; 7 nucleotides match TRBD2. Germline V CDR1 and CDR2: LNHNV, YYDKDF (reference sequence). Trimming at V came to 3 bases and at J to 6 bases, leaving 1 base not matched to a gene. CDR3 size: 13 residues.

The genes are TRBV12-5 and TRBJ2-7; no reliable D call. The germline CDR1 and CDR2 sequences are LGHNT and FRNRAP. The CDR3 is 15 amino acids. V dropped 4 bases and J dropped 0 bases, with 13 bases sitting between them. CDR3 sequence (DNA): TGTGCTAGTGGTTCCACAGATACCTCCTCCTACGAGCAGTACTTC. The encoded protein is CASGSTDTSSYEQYF. The entire variable domain, with the rest obtained from reference TRBV12-5 and TRBJ2-7, is as follows: DARVTQTPRHKVTEMGQEVTMRCQPILGHNTVFWYRQTMMQGLELLAYFRNRAPLDDSGMPKDRFSAEMPDATLATLKIQPSEPRDSAVYFCASGSTDTSSYEQYFGPGTRLTVT.

The J gene is TRBJ2-7, the V gene TRBV7-9, with D perhaps TRBD1 (6 bases). CDR3 size: 16 residues. The germline gives CDR1 SEHNR, CDR2 FQNEAQ (reference sequence). The germline V and J ends were trimmed by 4 bases and 5 bases, with 21 bases remaining between them. CDR3 amino acids: CASSSLQAGVADEQYF. DNA of the CDR3: TGTGCCAGCAGCTCCCTTCAGGCAGGGGTGGCTGACGAGCAGTACTTC.

The V gene is TRBV7-2, the J gene TRBJ1-6; 7 nucleotides match TRBD1. The CDR3 is 14 amino acids. V was clipped by 5 bases and J by 10 bases; unmatched bases: 8. Germline CDR1 SGHTA, CDR2 FQGNSA. The CDR3 protein is CASSPTTGRSPLHF. DNA for the CDR3: TGTGCCAGCAGCCCAACGACAGGGCGATCACCCCTCCACTTT.

CDR3 sequence reads: CASSLGLRDTEAFF. CDR3 coding DNA: TGTGCCAGCAGTTTAGGCTTGCGGGATACTGAAGCTTTCTTT. The chain uses TRBV27 and TRBJ1-1, with D hard to call. The CDR3 covers 14 residues. Germline-derived CDR1 and CDR2 are MNHEY and SMNVEV (reference sequence). V gave up 2 bases and J gave up 5 bases, with 12 bases separating them.

This clonotype appeared a few times. V is TRBV3-1 and J is TRBJ1-5; no clear D. This CDR3 is 13 amino acids long. The ends were cut back, 1 base at V and 3 bases at J, with 4 bases in the middle. The germline V gene has CDR1 LGHDT and CDR2 YNNKEL (reference sequence). The CDR3 reads CASSQAANQPQHF. CDR3 nucleotides: TGTGCCAGCAGCCAAGCTGCCAATCAGCCCCAGCATTTT.

This clonotype was observed a handful of times. This CDR3 reads CASTERVGYEQYF. In nucleotides, the CDR3 is TGTGCCAGCACCGAACGGGTAGGCTACGAGCAGTACTTC. The J gene is TRBJ2-7, the V gene TRBV7-9; unclear D gene. The CDR3 sequence is 13 residues long. CDR1 is SEHNR and CDR2 is FQNEAQ in the germline V gene (reference sequence). The ends were cut back, 7 bases at V and 3 bases at J, with 13 bases in the middle.

V usage is TRBV14 and J usage is TRBJ2-3; 9 bases map to TRBD2. The V and J ends lost 3 bases and 6 bases, in that order; junction bases with no gene match: 7. Germline V gene lookup returns CDR1 SGHDN and CDR2 FVKESK. The CDR3 consists of 15 residues. The CDR3 DNA is TGTGCCAGCAGCCAGGCGGGGGGGCTACGCGATACGCAGTATTTT. Its protein product is CASSQAGGLRDTQYF.

This chain joins TRBV15 and TRBJ2-1; D may be TRBD2 (5 bases). V was clipped by 3 bases and J by 1 base, with 7 bases between them. This CDR3 is built from 14 residues. Germline V gene lookup returns CDR1 LNHNV and CDR2 YYDKDF (reference sequence). The CDR3 coding sequence is TGTGCCACCAGCAGGGGAGAGTCCTACAATGAGCAGTTCTTC. Translation gives CATSRGESYNEQFF.

In its sample, this clonotype was seen a few times. The rearrangement links TRBV4-1 to TRBJ2-2, with a possible D match to TRBD1 (7 bases). Germline CDR1 is MGHRA and CDR2 is YSYEKL. The CDR3 totals 18 residues. Trimming shortened V by 0 bases and J by 3 bases, and 17 bases separated the two germline ends. The CDR3 DNA is TGCGCCAGCAGCCAAGATGGGACAGCGGGCCCCTACACCGGGGAGCTGTTTTTT. This translates into CASSQDGTAGPYTGELFF.

Many counts were recorded for this clonotype. The chain has TRBV7-6 and TRBJ2-2; 12 bases are a match to TRBD2. The CDR3 is 18 amino acids. V dropped 5 bases and J dropped 3; count of bases not matched to a gene: 10. Germline V gene lookup returns CDR1 SGHVS and CDR2 FNYEAQ. CDR3: CASSRAASGGAYTGELFF. DNA of the CDR3: TGTGCCAGCAGCCGGGCGGCTAGCGGGGGGGCCTACACCGGGGAGCTGTTTTTT.

The genes are TRBV11-2 and TRBJ1-2; D possibly corresponds to TRBD1 (6 bases). Germline CDR1 and CDR2: SGHAT and FQNNGV. The CDR3 length is 15 residues. V gave up 5 bases and J gave up 4 bases, with 17 bases separating them. CDR3 DNA: TGTGCCAGCAGCCAAGGGGGGGACCTTCTCTATGGCTACACCTTC. Translation gives CASSQGGDLLYGYTF.

The chain couples TRBV12-3 or TRBV12-4 to TRBJ2-3, with D perhaps TRBD1 or TRBD2 (6 bases each). The CDR3 sequence is 15 residues long. Between the trimmed V and J ends, which lost 7 bases and 2 bases, there was a span of 16 bases. Here the CDR3 reads CASTLGGGNTDTQYF. CDR3 sequence (DNA): TGTGCCAGCACCTTGGGGGGCGGCAACACAGATACGCAGTATTTT.

This clonotype was seen ten or more times. The V and J genes are TRBV3-1 and TRBJ2-1, with a weak D call TRBD1 (7 bases). The CDR3 contains 15 residues. Trimming stripped 3 bases from V and 4 bases from J, with 13 bases between. Germline V gene lookup returns CDR1 LGHDT and CDR2 YNNKEL (reference sequence). CDR3 nucleotide sequence: TGTGCCAGCAGCCAGGGGACAGCGGGTTACAATGAGCAGTTCTTC. Protein sequence: CASSQGTAGYNEQFF.

The gene calls are TRBV6-6 and TRBJ1-2, with D perhaps TRBD1 (5 bases). The CDR3 loop spans 13 amino acids. Trimming removed 4 bases from V and 6 bases from J, with 12 bases in between. CDR1 is MNHNY and CDR2 is SVGAGI in the germline V gene (reference sequence). The CDR3 is CASSSVRGNGYTF. CDR3 nucleotides: TGTGCCAGCAGTTCCGTGCGGGGCAATGGCTACACCTTC.

V gene TRBV10-1 combines with J gene TRBJ2-6; D is undetermined. The CDR3 loop spans 15 amino acids. The germline CDR1 and CDR2 sequences are WNHNN and SYGVQD (reference sequence). V lost 2 bases to trimming and J lost 0 bases, with 5 bases between them. The CDR3 loop is CASSEIRSGANVLTF. The CDR3 nucleotides read TGCGCCAGCAGTGAGATCCGCTCTGGGGCCAACGTCCTGACTTTC.

The V call is TRBV20-1, the J call TRBJ2-3, with no clear D. Germline V gives CDR1 DFQATT, CDR2 SNEGSKA (reference sequence). With 0 bases removed from V and 2 bases from J, the gap between germline ends came to 9 bases. This CDR3 is 14 amino acids long. The DNA for the CDR3 is TGCAGTGCTAGAGATCTCAGCGCCACAGATACGCAGTATTTT. Translation gives CSARDLSATDTQYF.

This chain connects TRBV28 to TRBJ1-5; 7 bases map to TRBD1. The CDR3 has 14 residues. After removal of 5 bases from V and 4 bases from J, the junction contained 5 bases not matched to a gene. The V gene's germline CDR1 is MDHEN and CDR2 SYDVKM. CDR3 region: CASSVDRANQPQHF. The CDR3 DNA is TGTGCCAGCAGTGTCGACAGGGCTAATCAGCCCCAGCATTTT.